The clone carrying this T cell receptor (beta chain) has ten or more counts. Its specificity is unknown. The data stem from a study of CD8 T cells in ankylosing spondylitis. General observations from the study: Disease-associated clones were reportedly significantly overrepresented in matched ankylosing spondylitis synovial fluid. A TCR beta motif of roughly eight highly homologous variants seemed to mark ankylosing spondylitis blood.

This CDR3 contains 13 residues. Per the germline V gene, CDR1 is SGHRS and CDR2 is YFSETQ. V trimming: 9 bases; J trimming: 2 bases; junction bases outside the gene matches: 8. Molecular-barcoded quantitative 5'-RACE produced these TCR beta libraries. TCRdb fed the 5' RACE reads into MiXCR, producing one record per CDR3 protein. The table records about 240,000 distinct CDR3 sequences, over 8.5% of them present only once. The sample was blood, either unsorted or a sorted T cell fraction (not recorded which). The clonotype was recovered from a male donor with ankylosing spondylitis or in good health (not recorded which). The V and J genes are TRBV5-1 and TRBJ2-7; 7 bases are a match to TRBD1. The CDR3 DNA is TGCGCCACCGTGGACAGGCCCCCCTACGAGCAGTACTTC. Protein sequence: CATVDRPPYEQYF.